This is a list of T cell receptor beta chains from one sample in a study of control samples from healthy donors and cancer patients. TCRdb's table, derived via immunoSEQ multiplex PCR, lists solely in-frame clones and lacks some. The repertoire has about 170,000 clones, under 95% of them found once; the top ten carry roughly 1.3%. The specimen was blood. The origin of the receptors is a woman in her late teens or twenties in good health. Each CDR3 is given with its conserved first and last residue. The D gene is left open where the match is weak. A row's size may be missing; if present it is once, few, many or a size class.

J gene,D gene,clone size,V gene,CDR3 DNA,CDR3 protein
TRBJ1-3,NA,NA,TRBV6-6,TGTGCCAGCAGTACAGGGCTCTCTGGAAACACCATATATTTT,CASSTGLSGNTIYF
TRBJ2-3,NA,NA,TRBV29-1,TGCAGCCCGCCGCTCCCACAGGGTAGCACAGATACGCAGTATTTT,CSPPLPQGSTDTQYF
TRBJ1-2,NA,NA,TRBV25-1,TGTGCCAGCAGTGAACCAGGTCCAGTCTATGGCTACACCTTC,CASSEPGPVYGYTF
TRBJ1-4,NA,NA,TRBV5-1,TGCGCCAGCAGCCTCTATGGGGAGACTGGGAGTAATGAAAAACTGTTTTTT,CASSLYGETGSNEKLFF
TRBJ1-2,NA,NA,TRBV2,TGTGCCAGCAGTGAAGGCAGCTATAACTATGGCTACACCTTC,CASSEGSYNYGYTF
TRBJ1-2,TRBD1,few,TRBV4-1,TGCGCCAGCAGCCAAGATCGGGGGGGGACAGGGATAGACTATGGCTACACCTTC,CASSQDRGGTGIDYGYTF
TRBJ2-3,NA,NA,TRBV21-1,TGTGCCAGCAGCAGGCTGAGACAGAACCTCACAGATACGCAGTATTTT,CASSRLRQNLTDTQYF
TRBJ2-3,NA,once,TRBV9,TGTGCCAGCAGCCCCGGAGGCCGGAGCACAGATACGCAGTATTTT,CASSPGGRSTDTQYF
TRBJ2-1,TRBD2,NA,TRBV7-3,TGTGCCAGCAGCTTATTACTAGCGGGGGATGAGCAGTTCTTC,CASSLLLAGDEQFF
TRBJ1-3,NA,NA,TRBV6-2/TRBV6-3,TGTGCCAGCAGTTTTCCTGACGGAACTGGAAACACCATATATTTT,CASSFPDGTGNTIYF
TRBJ2-7,NA,NA,TRBV6-2/TRBV6-3,TGTGCCAGCAGTCGGGACTTCGACGAGCAGTACTTC,CASSRDFDEQYF
TRBJ1-2,NA,NA,TRBV6-5,TGTGCCAGCAGTCGGACAGCCTATGGCTACACCTTC,CASSRTAYGYTF
TRBJ2-7,TRBD1,NA,TRBV4-2,TGTGCCAGCAGCCAAGAGGTGGGGACAGGGCGCTACGAGCAGTACTTC,CASSQEVGTGRYEQYF
TRBJ2-6,NA,NA,TRBV14,TGTGCCAGCAGCCAAGGCTCTGGGGCCAACGTCCTGACTTTC,CASSQGSGANVLTF
TRBJ1-5,NA,NA,TRBV2,TGTGCCAGCAGGACTGGACAGTATAGCAATCAGCCCCAGCATTTT,CASRTGQYSNQPQHF
TRBJ2-7,TRBD2,NA,TRBV29-1,TGCAGCGCCGGTGGAGGGGCTAGCGGGAGGGCCGGGACCTACGAGCAGTACTTC,CSAGGGASGRAGTYEQYF
TRBJ1-3,NA,NA,TRBV11-2,TGTGCCAGCAGCTTAGGGGCCTCTGGAAACACCATATATTTT,CASSLGASGNTIYF
TRBJ2-1,TRBD1,NA,TRBV6-7,TGTGCCAGCAGCTCGGGACAGGGGGAGATGGGTTCGAAAAATGAGCAGTTCTTC,CASSSGQGEMGSKNEQFF
TRBJ2-7,NA,few,TRBV13,TGTGCCAGCAGCTTACAGTGGGGTGGCATCTCCTACGAGCAGTACTTC,CASSLQWGGISYEQYF
TRBJ2-2,TRBD1,NA,TRBV18,TGTGCCAGCTCACTAGGACAGGGGGCCAACACCGGGGAGCTGTTTTTT,CASSLGQGANTGELFF
TRBJ1-1,NA,NA,TRBV6-2/TRBV6-3,TGTGCCAGCAGTTACTCGTGGAGCACTGAAGCTTTCTTT,CASSYSWSTEAFF
TRBJ2-7,NA,NA,TRBV5-4,TGTGCCAGCAGCACTCGGGAATACTACGAGCAGTACTTC,CASSTREYYEQYF
TRBJ1-6,NA,NA,TRBV27,TGTGCCAGCAGTTTAGGGACAAAGAATTCACCCCTCCACTTT,CASSLGTKNSPLHF
TRBJ1-2,NA,NA,TRBV6-2/TRBV6-3,TGTGCCAGCAGTTACCCGCCAGGGTACCACGGCTACACCTTC,CASSYPPGYHGYTF
TRBJ2-2,NA,NA,TRBV24-1,TGTGCCACCAGGGCCACCGGGGAGCTGTTTTTT,CATRATGELFF
TRBJ1-2,NA,NA,TRBV3-1/TRBV3-2,TGTGCCAGCAGCCAAGGGACGGCCGGCGGGTACTATGGCTACACCTTC,CASSQGTAGGYYGYTF
TRBJ1-6,TRBD1,NA,TRBV11-2,TGTGCCAGCAGCTTAGGTTTTGGGTGGGACAGCTCTTATTCACCCCTCCACTTT,CASSLGFGWDSSYSPLHF
TRBJ1-6,NA,NA,TRBV6-5,TGTGCCAGCAGTTACTCGACGGGGGGGAGAAATTCACCCCTCCACTTT,CASSYSTGGRNSPLHF
TRBJ1-2,NA,NA,TRBV10-3,TGTGCCATCAGTGACAAGGCAGGGGATGGCTACACCTTC,CAISDKAGDGYTF
TRBJ1-6,TRBD1,NA,TRBV5-6,TGTGCCAGCAGCTTTTCCGACAGGGATAATTCACCCCTCCACTTT,CASSFSDRDNSPLHF
TRBJ1-2,NA,NA,TRBV3-1/TRBV3-2,TGTGCCAGCAGCCAAGGGGGCATGGGCTACACCTTC,CASSQGGMGYTF
TRBJ1-1,NA,NA,TRBV6-4,TGTGCCAGCAGTGACAATCAGGGCGCTGAAGCTTTCTTT,CASSDNQGAEAFF
TRBJ1-5,NA,NA,TRBV4-2,TGTGCCAGCAGCCAAGAAGGATCCGGGTATCAGCCCCAGCATTTT,CASSQEGSGYQPQHF
TRBJ2-4,NA,NA,TRBV11-2,TGTGCCAGCTCCCGGGCAGGGAGGAACATTCAGTACTTC,CASSRAGRNIQYF
TRBJ2-7,TRBD1,NA,TRBV28,TGTGCCAGCACCCCTTGGACAGGCGTCTACGAGCAGTACTTC,CASTPWTGVYEQYF
TRBJ1-2,NA,NA,TRBV6-6,TGTGTCAGCAGTTACTCCCCCCGGGGGGAATATGGCTACACCTTC,CVSSYSPRGEYGYTF
TRBJ2-1,NA,NA,TRBV14,TGTGCCAGCAGCCAAGTGGCGGGAATAGGTGTGAATGAGCAGTTCTTC,CASSQVAGIGVNEQFF
TRBJ1-1,NA,NA,TRBV10-3,TGTGCCATCAGTGAGAGTCTCCCTGGGGCTGAAGCTTTCTTT,CAISESLPGAEAFF
TRBJ1-2,NA,once,TRBV3-1/TRBV3-2,TGTGCCAGCAGCCACGGAAGCAGGGAGAGTGGCTACACCTTC,CASSHGSRESGYTF
TRBJ1-3,NA,NA,TRBV4-2,TGTGCCAGCAGCCAAGGAGGGGACTCTGGAAACACCATATATTTT,CASSQGGDSGNTIYF
TRBJ2-1,TRBD2,NA,TRBV11-2,TGTGCCAGCAGCCCCGGGGCGGGGGGCATTGCCTACAATGAGCAGTTCTTC,CASSPGAGGIAYNEQFF
TRBJ1-6,NA,many,TRBV6-1,TGTGCCAGCAGTGAAAACCTCGGGGGCGCAGTATCACCCCTCCACTTT,CASSENLGGAVSPLHF
TRBJ2-1,NA,NA,TRBV2,TGTGCCAGCAGAGATAGCGGACTGTACAATGAGCAGTTCTTC,CASRDSGLYNEQFF
TRBJ1-1,NA,NA,TRBV18,TGTGCCAGCTCACGGCAGGGACACACTGAAGCTTTCTTT,CASSRQGHTEAFF
TRBJ1-6,NA,NA,TRBV2,TGTGCCAGCAGCACGGGATCCCCACCCCTCCACTTT,CASSTGSPPLHF
TRBJ2-7,NA,NA,TRBV2,TGTGCCAGCAGTGAGACCTACGAGCAGTACTTC,CASSETYEQYF
TRBJ2-2,NA,NA,TRBV5-4,TGTGCCAGCAACTCCTTGGCCACCGGGGAGCTGTTTTTT,CASNSLATGELFF
TRBJ1-1,TRBD1,NA,TRBV7-9,TGTGCCAGCAGCTCCGGGACAGGGGAGGGAGCTTTCTTT,CASSSGTGEGAFF
TRBJ1-2,TRBD1,NA,TRBV11-3,TGTGCCAGCAGCCTAGGCCCAGGGACAGGGTTTACCCGTGGCTACACCTTC,CASSLGPGTGFTRGYTF
TRBJ2-3,TRBD1,NA,TRBV5-5,TGTGCCAGCAGCCCGGACAGGGGGACAGATACGCAGTATTTT,CASSPDRGTDTQYF
TRBJ1-1,NA,once,TRBV5-5,TGTGCCAGCAGCTTCGACAGTATGAACACTGAAGCTTTCTTT,CASSFDSMNTEAFF
TRBJ2-5,NA,NA,TRBV7-2,TGTGCCAGCAGCAGGGGAAACCAAGAGACCCAGTACTTC,CASSRGNQETQYF
TRBJ2-7,TRBD1,NA,TRBV11-2,TGTGCCAGCAGCTTAGGACAGGGGGCCTACGAGCAGTACTTC,CASSLGQGAYEQYF
TRBJ2-3,NA,NA,TRBV13,TGTGCCAGCAGCTTAGGGACCACAGATACGCAGTATTTT,CASSLGTTDTQYF
TRBJ1-5,TRBD1,NA,TRBV10-2,TGCGCCAGCAGTGAGACAGGGGGAAATCAGCCCCAGCATTTT,CASSETGGNQPQHF
TRBJ1-1,NA,NA,TRBV6-2/TRBV6-3,TGTGCCAGCAGTTATCAGGGGCTCCGTGAAGCTTTCTTT,CASSYQGLREAFF
TRBJ1-1,NA,NA,TRBV6-2/TRBV6-3,TGTGCCAGCAGCCCCACCGTCTCCAGGACAGCCGGGAAAGAAGCTTTCTTT,CASSPTVSRTAGKEAFF
TRBJ2-7,TRBD1,NA,TRBV7-7,TGTGCTAGCAGCTTAGCGCTGGGACAGGGGAGAGCCTACGAGCAGTACTTC,CASSLALGQGRAYEQYF
TRBJ2-5,TRBD2,NA,TRBV11-1,TGTGCCAGCAGCTTAGAGATGAAGCGGGACGAGACCCAGTACTTC,CASSLEMKRDETQYF
TRBJ1-5,TRBD1,NA,TRBV7-2,TGTGCCAGCAGCTTACACAGGGGCGTGGGTCAGCCCCAGCATTTT,CASSLHRGVGQPQHF